The TCR beta chain described here comes from a study of OX40 agonist ivuxolimab in advanced cancers. The repertoire was sequenced with immunoSEQ multiplex PCR; TCRdb's copy has only in-frame clones and lacks some. The table has around 55,000 clones, about 88% seen once; the top ten hold 9% to 15%. Sequences were derived from CD4+ or CD8+ T cells sorted from blood, sampled in a trial of the OX40 agonist ivuxolimab. The sequence came from an adult with an advanced solid tumor such as melanoma, head and neck, liver or kidney cancer.

CDR3 sequence (DNA): TGTGCCAGCAGCTTCCCCGGACGCAACACCGGGGAGCTGTTTTTT. Translated: CASSFPGRNTGELFF. The chain has TRBV7-9 and TRBJ2-2; D unclear. The V gene lost 3 bases and the J gene lost 2 bases, with 10 bases spanning the gap. Germline V CDR1 and CDR2: SEHNR, FQNEAQ (reference sequence). The CDR3 loop spans 15 amino acids.